This T cell receptor beta chain emerged from a study of T-cell memory formation after mild COVID-19. V lost 6 bases and J 5 bases, leaving 11 bases between the germline ends. The CDR3 sequence is 13 residues long. After 5'RACE with constant-segment primers, TCR alpha and TCR beta cDNA libraries carrying sample barcodes and UMIs were obtained. TCRdb re-derived calls from the 5' RACE reads in MiXCR, one entry per CDR3 protein. The sample consists of about 38,000 distinct CDR3 sequences, about an eighth of them appearing once. Findings of the study overall: Clones which contracted sat mainly in CM and EM if CD4+, and in EMRA if CD8+.

For this clonotype: As yet, its antigen is unknown.

The sequence was collected from a man between 18 and 29 years old who had mild COVID-19 (a few samples of this study predate the infection). Cell type and time point are not known. The chain recombines TRBV12-3 or TRBV12-4 with TRBJ2-1; weak D call: TRBD1 (5 bases). The material sequenced was PBMCs or a T cell subset sorted from them (not recorded which). DNA of the CDR3: TGTGCCAGCAGCCCCGACAGCGACAATGAGCAGTTCTTC. This sequence encodes CASSPDSDNEQFF.